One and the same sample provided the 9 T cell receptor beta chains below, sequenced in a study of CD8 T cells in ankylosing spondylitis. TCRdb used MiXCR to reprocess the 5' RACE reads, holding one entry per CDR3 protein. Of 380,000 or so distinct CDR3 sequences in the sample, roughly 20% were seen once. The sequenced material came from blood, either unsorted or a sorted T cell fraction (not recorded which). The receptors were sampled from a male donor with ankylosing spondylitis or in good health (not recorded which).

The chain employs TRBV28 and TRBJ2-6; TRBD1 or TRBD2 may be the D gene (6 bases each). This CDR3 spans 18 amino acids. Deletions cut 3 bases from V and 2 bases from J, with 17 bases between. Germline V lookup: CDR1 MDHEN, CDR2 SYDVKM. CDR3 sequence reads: CASSLIVGGPTGANVLTF. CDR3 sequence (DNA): TGTGCCAGCAGTTTGATCGTTGGGGGGCCGACTGGGGCCAACGTCCTGACTTTC.

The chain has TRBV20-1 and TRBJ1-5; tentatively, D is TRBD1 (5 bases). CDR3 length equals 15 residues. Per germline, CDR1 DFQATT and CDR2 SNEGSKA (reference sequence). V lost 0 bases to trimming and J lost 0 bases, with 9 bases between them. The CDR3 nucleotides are TGCAGTGCTAGAGAGGGACCTTATAGCAATCAGCCCCAGCATTTT. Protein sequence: CSAREGPYSNQPQHF.

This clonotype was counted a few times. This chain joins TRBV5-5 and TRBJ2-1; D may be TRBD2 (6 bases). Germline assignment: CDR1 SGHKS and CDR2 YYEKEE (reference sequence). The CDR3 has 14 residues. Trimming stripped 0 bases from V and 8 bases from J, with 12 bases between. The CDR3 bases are TGTGCCAGCAGCTTGGAACTAGCCAACGATGAGCAGTTCTTC. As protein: CASSLELANDEQFF.

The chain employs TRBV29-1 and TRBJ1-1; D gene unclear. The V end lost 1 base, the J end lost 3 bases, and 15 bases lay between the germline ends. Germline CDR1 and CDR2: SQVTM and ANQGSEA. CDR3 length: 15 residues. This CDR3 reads CSVEGVVGEDTEAFF. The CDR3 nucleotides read TGCAGCGTTGAAGGGGTAGTCGGGGAGGACACTGAAGCTTTCTTT.

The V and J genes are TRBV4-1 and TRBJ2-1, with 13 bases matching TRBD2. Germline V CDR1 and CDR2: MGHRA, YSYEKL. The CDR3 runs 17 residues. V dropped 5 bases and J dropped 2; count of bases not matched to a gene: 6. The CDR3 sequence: CASSYGLAGAPYNEQFF. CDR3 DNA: TGCGCCAGCAGCTACGGACTAGCGGGGGCGCCCTACAATGAGCAGTTCTTC.

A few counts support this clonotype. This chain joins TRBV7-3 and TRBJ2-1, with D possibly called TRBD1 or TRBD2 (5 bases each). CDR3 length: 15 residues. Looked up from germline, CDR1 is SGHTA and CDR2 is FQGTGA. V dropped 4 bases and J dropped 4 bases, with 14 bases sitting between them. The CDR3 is CASSYLGAEYNEQFF. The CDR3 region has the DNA TGTGCCAGCAGCTACCTCGGGGCGGAATACAATGAGCAGTTCTTC. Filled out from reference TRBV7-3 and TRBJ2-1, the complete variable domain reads GAGVSQTPSNKVTEKGKYVELRCDPISGHTALYWYRQSLGQGPEFLIYFQGTGAADDSGLPNDRFFAVRPEGSVSTLKIQRTERGDSAVYLCASSYLGAEYNEQFFGPGTRLTVL.

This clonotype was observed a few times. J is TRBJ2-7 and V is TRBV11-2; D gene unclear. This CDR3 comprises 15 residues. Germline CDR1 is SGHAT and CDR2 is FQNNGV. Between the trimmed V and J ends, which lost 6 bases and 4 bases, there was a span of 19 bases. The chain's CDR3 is CASSTSTGPQYEQYF. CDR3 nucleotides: TGTGCCAGCAGTACCTCTACCGGGCCCCAGTACGAGCAGTACTTC. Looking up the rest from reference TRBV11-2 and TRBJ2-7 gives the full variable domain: EAGVAQSPRYKIIEKRQSVAFWCNPISGHATLYWYQQILGQGPKLLIQFQNNGVVDDSQLPKDRFSAERLKGVDSTLKIQPAKLEDSAVYLCASSTSTGPQYEQYFGPGTRLTVT.

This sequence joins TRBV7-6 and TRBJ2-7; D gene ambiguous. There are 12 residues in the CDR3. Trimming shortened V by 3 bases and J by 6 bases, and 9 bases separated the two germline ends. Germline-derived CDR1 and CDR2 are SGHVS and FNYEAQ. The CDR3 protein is CASSFKESEQYF. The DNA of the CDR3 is TGTGCCAGCAGCTTTAAGGAATCCGAGCAGTACTTC.

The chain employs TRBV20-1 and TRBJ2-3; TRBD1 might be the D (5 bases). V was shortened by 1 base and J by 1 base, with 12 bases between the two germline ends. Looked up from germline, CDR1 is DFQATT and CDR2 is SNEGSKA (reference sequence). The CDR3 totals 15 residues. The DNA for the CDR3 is TGCAGTGCTAGAGCCGTGGGGCTACGCACAGATACGCAGTATTTT. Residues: CSARAVGLRTDTQYF.